The TCR beta chain under discussion was sequenced for a study of T cell repertoires in cytomegalovirus infection. Study-wide findings and caveats: HLA-C-restricted CMV clonotypes gave the most frequent clonotype in two of eight donors.

The sample holds a few counts of this clonotype. The antigen remains undetermined. Trimming at V came to 3 bases and at J to 8 bases, leaving 15 bases not matched to a gene. Germline CDR1 SQVTM, CDR2 ANQGSEA. This CDR3 comprises 17 residues. One entry per CDR3 protein, called by TCRdb with MiXCR from the reads. The table lists hundreds of thousands of distinct CDR3 sequences, roughly 24% of them singletons, with approximately 8.2% in the top ten. V and J are TRBV29-1 and TRBJ2-3, with 12 bases matching TRBD2. Sequenced material: CD8+ T cells from PBMCs. The TCR originated in a human donor in good health (CMV status not recorded). Some clones in this sample may be carry-over from other donors' samples. The CDR3 loop is CSVEGETSGGPEGTQYF. In DNA form, the CDR3 reads TGCAGCGTTGAGGGGGAGACTAGCGGGGGTCCCGAGGGTACGCAGTATTTT.